The 29 T cell receptor beta chains given below trace back to one sample, sequenced in a study of CD8+CD57+ T cells in acquired aplastic anemia (dated by TCRdb to 2017 to 2018). The reads were generated on an Illumina HiSeq 2000. Genomic DNA was used as template for profiling of TCR beta VDJ combinations and CDR3 sequences. The public reads were run again by TCRdb, first through fastp at Q25 and then through MiXCR, and only productive beta chains were kept. CDR3 protein duplicates are merged, each entry listing the most common genes and DNA. Across this sample there are about 150,000 distinct CDR3 sequences, with about 48% seen only once. The ten largest make up approximately 12% of the sample. Patients chosen for sequencing had shown expansion of CD8+CD57+ cells by flow cytometry. Source material: sorted CD4+, CD8+, or CD8+CD57+ T cells (not recorded which) from PBMCs. The receptors come from a human donor with aplastic anemia.

This clonotype has at least ten counts. DNA of the CDR3: TGTGCCAGCAGTTTAGCGCGTCAGGGTCGGAGCAATCAGCCCCAGCATTTT. It is translated as CASSLARQGRSNQPQHF. J is TRBJ1-5 and V is TRBV12-3 or TRBV12-4, with a weak D call TRBD1 (5 bases). The CDR3 spans 17 residues. Trimming stripped 0 bases from V and 1 base from J, with 13 bases between.

The V gene is TRBV2, the J gene TRBJ2-7; 8 bases agree with TRBD1. The CDR3 sequence is 15 residues long. V lost 9 bases, J lost 0 bases, and 10 bases stayed unmatched. From germline, CDR1 is SNHLY and CDR2 FYNNEI. The CDR3 loop reads CASETGVDYSYEQYF. CDR3 sequence (DNA): TGTGCCAGTGAGACAGGGGTGGACTACTCCTACGAGCAGTACTTC.

With respect to this clonotype: Germline and junction disagree at one end, which may indicate a read error. The genes are TRBV19 and TRBJ1-1; D remains ambiguous. The CDR3 totals 15 residues. CDR1 LNHDA and CDR2 SQIVND come from the germline V gene (reference sequence). The DNA for the CDR3 is TGTGCCAGTAGTATTTGGGCCGGCCAGAACGCTGAAGCTTTCTTT. Residues: CASSIWAGQNAEAFF.

As to this clonotype: A much bigger clone sits one base away, suggesting this may be a read error. No conserved phenylalanine or tryptophan ends this CDR3, so it is likely a read error. The chain uses TRBV6-1 and TRBJ1-1, with 7 bases lining up with TRBD1. V lost 6 bases and J lost 3; bases outside the gene matches: 4. The CDR3 spans 13 residues. Germline CDR1 and CDR2: MNHNS and SASEGT. CDR3: CASRGQEYTEAFS. CDR3 DNA: TGTGCCAGCAGAGGACAGGAATACACTGAAGCTTTCTCT.

The V gene is TRBV24-1, the J gene TRBJ1-1; TRBD1 is a possible D gene (6 bases). The V gene lost 7 bases and the J gene lost 6 bases, with 14 bases spanning the gap. Germline loops: CDR1 KGHDR, CDR2 SFDVKD. The CDR3 covers 13 residues. The CDR3 protein is CATRAGAGAEAFF. In DNA, the CDR3 is TGTGCCACCAGGGCGGGGGCGGGCGCTGAAGCTTTCTTT.

This clonotype was found many times. The gene calls are TRBV4-1 and TRBJ2-7; D gene ambiguous. Trimming left V 1 base short and J 0 bases short, with 10 bases between. Per the germline V gene, CDR1 is MGHRA and CDR2 is YSYEKL. The CDR3 runs to 15 residues. Here the CDR3 reads CASSQGPRGSYEQYF. In DNA form, the CDR3 reads TGCGCCAGCAGCCAAGGGCCTAGAGGCTCCTACGAGCAGTACTTC.

As to this clonotype: Relative to the germline gene, one junction end is altered; a read error may explain this. This chain uses TRBV25-1 with TRBJ2-3, with unresolved D. The CDR3 runs 12 residues. The germline CDR1 and CDR2 sequences are MGHDK and SYGVNS. The CDR3 loop reads CASSFSPDAQYF. CDR3 sequence (DNA): TGTGCCAGCAGCTTTTCACCAGATGCGCAGTATTTT.

The chain uses TRBV10-3 and TRBJ1-5; no clear D. Trimming shortened V by 4 bases and J by 1 base, and 5 bases separated the two germline ends. CDR1 is ENHRY and CDR2 is SYGVKD in the germline V gene. The CDR3 consists of 13 residues. CDR3 sequence: CAISAGSNQPQHF. The CDR3 DNA sequence: TGTGCCATCAGTGCCGGGAGCAATCAGCCCCAGCATTTT.

This clonotype was counted between two and nine times. The chain has TRBV6-2 or TRBV6-3 and TRBJ1-1, with D perhaps matching TRBD1 (6 bases). Germline-derived CDR1 and CDR2 are MNHEY and SVGEGT. This CDR3 is 17 amino acids long. Trimming stripped 6 bases from V and 1 base from J, with 21 bases between. The CDR3 DNA sequence: TGTGCCAGCAGCTTACGGAGCTTTGGGGGCGGGAACACTGAAGCTTTCTTT. It specifies CASSLRSFGGGNTEAFF.

This clonotype has at least ten counts. The V and J genes are TRBV7-3 and TRBJ2-5, with TRBD2 matching 12 bases. The germline CDR1 and CDR2 sequences are SGHTA and FQGTGA. The CDR3 is made up of 19 amino acids. The ends lost 7 bases at V and 2 bases at J; junction bases unmatched: 17. The CDR3 DNA reads TGTGCCAGCACCGATCCGGGAGCTAGCGGGGGGGCCGGTCAAGAGACCCAGTACTTC. Its translation: CASTDPGASGGAGQETQYF.

This chain uses TRBV29-1 with TRBJ1-2; a weak D match, TRBD1 (6 bases). The V and J ends lost 5 bases and 5 bases respectively, with 12 bases between them. Germline-derived CDR1 and CDR2 are SQVTM and ANQGSEA. This CDR3 is 12 amino acids long. CDR3 loop: CSVLRGRYGYTF. CDR3 nucleotide sequence: TGCAGCGTTCTCAGGGGAAGGTATGGCTACACCTTC.

The chain combines TRBV25-1 with TRBJ1-6; D unresolved. This CDR3 is 13 amino acids long. CDR1 is MGHDK, CDR2 SYGVNS, per germline. V lost 7 bases and J 6 bases, leaving 10 bases between the germline ends. CDR3 loop: CASIGLLNSPLHF. Here the CDR3 DNA reads TGTGCCAGCATTGGTCTCCTTAATTCACCCCTCCACTTT.

In this sample, this clonotype turned up many times. This chain uses TRBV2 with TRBJ2-7; no definite D call. This CDR3 comprises 16 residues. Germline CDR1 and CDR2: SNHLY and FYNNEI. Trimming took off 4 bases at V and 1 base at J, with 17 bases between the two ends. CDR3 in DNA: TGTGCCAGCAGTGGTAGGCACAAGGCTTTATCCTACGAGCAGTACTTC. The encoded protein is CASSGRHKALSYEQYF.

This clonotype was detected only once. The chain combines TRBV9 with TRBJ1-3, with D unresolved. Trimming stripped 0 bases from V and 1 base from J, with 11 bases between. Germline assignment: CDR1 SGDLS and CDR2 YYNGEE. The CDR3 sequence is 16 residues long. As DNA, the CDR3 is TGTGCCAGCAGCGTAGAAGGGAAGTTATCTGGAAACACCATATATTTT. This translates into CASSVEGKLSGNTIYF.

This clonotype was observed many times. This CDR3 is CASSQDREYEQYF. The CDR3 coding sequence is TGCGCCAGCAGCCAAGACAGGGAATACGAGCAGTACTTC. V and J are TRBV4-1 and TRBJ2-7; D possibly corresponds to TRBD1 (5 bases). Germline CDR1 and CDR2: MGHRA and YSYEKL. CDR3 size: 13 residues. V lost 0 bases to trimming and J lost 4 bases, with 7 bases between them.

This clonotype has a count of ten or more. The rearrangement links TRBV15 to TRBJ2-3, with a weak D call TRBD1 (6 bases). Germline assignment: CDR1 LNHNV and CDR2 YYDKDF (reference sequence). The CDR3 has 14 amino acids. Deletions cut 0 bases from V and 4 bases from J, with 8 bases between. The CDR3 nucleotides read TGTGCCACCAGCAGAGACAGGGGTGCAGATACGCAGTATTTT. Residues: CATSRDRGADTQYF.

The chain has TRBV25-1 and TRBJ1-4, with 7 bases matching TRBD1. Germline CDR1 and CDR2: MGHDK and SYGVNS. The V gene end was trimmed by 2 bases and the J gene end by 4 bases; junction bases not matched to a gene: 7. The CDR3 runs 16 residues. CDR3 loop: CASSERPRGSNEKLFF. The CDR3 region has the DNA TGTGCCAGCAGTGAACGGCCCAGGGGGAGTAATGAAAAACTGTTTTTT.

The chain is built from TRBV5-8 and TRBJ1-4; D unclear. The germline V gene has CDR1 SGHTS and CDR2 YDEGEE. Trimming took 3 bases from V and 3 from J, leaving 15 bases between them. This CDR3 has 16 residues. The CDR3 sequence is CASSSRTFWANEKLFF. As DNA, the CDR3 is TGTGCCAGCAGCTCTCGGACGTTCTGGGCTAATGAAAAACTGTTTTTT.

V gene TRBV15 combines with J gene TRBJ1-1; the D gene is possibly TRBD1 (6 bases). The germline CDR1 and CDR2 sequences are LNHNV and YYDKDF (reference sequence). V lost 2 bases and J 1 base, leaving 17 bases between the germline ends. The CDR3 runs to 17 residues. CDR3 protein: CATSRTSRMGANTEAFF. The CDR3 DNA reads TGTGCCACCAGCAGAACATCTCGTATGGGGGCGAACACTGAAGCTTTCTTT.

As to this clonotype: This may be a read error, as it is one base from a much larger clone. This chain joins TRBV4-2 and TRBJ2-3; D not certain. The J call may be in error: the DNA end matches TRBJ1-5 better. Germline V lookup: CDR1 LGHNA, CDR2 YNFKEQ. The CDR3 length is 15 residues. The CDR3 bases are TGTGCCAGCAGCCAAGATAGGTCCCTAGGAGATACGCAGCATTTT. Its protein is CASSQDRSLGDTQHF.

This clonotype was counted at least ten times. The chain uses TRBV4-3 and TRBJ1-4; D is possibly TRBD1 (5 bases). The germline CDR1 and CDR2 sequences are LGHNA and YSLEER. The CDR3 runs 13 residues. V was cut by 3 bases and J by 12 bases, with 14 bases left in between. The CDR3 loop is CASSHYPGTELFF. Here the CDR3 DNA reads TGCGCCAGCAGCCATTACCCCGGGACGGAACTGTTTTTT.

About this clonotype itself: Relative to the germline gene, one junction end is altered; a read error may explain this. V usage is TRBV6-4 and J usage is TRBJ2-1; 16 positions agree with TRBD2. Germline assignment: CDR1 MRHNA and CDR2 SNTAGT. This CDR3 contains 17 residues. This CDR3 reads CASSDPGLAGGHNEQFF. CDR3 DNA: TGTGCCAGTAGTGACCCGGGACTAGCGGGGGGGCACAATGAGCAGTTCTTC.

This clonotype was counted a few times. V gene TRBV5-6 combines with J gene TRBJ2-2; D is undetermined. Germline V gene sequence: CDR1 SGHDT, CDR2 YYEEEE. The CDR3 is made up of 16 amino acids. V lost 0 bases to trimming and J lost 6 bases, with 15 bases between them. CDR3 DNA sequence: TGTGCCAGCAGCTTGGTTGGGGTATACGGGCCCGGGGAGCTGTTTTTT. This sequence encodes CASSLVGVYGPGELFF. Looking up the rest from reference TRBV5-6 and TRBJ2-2 gives the full variable domain: DAGVTQSPTHLIKTRGQQVTLRCSPKSGHDTVSWYQQALGQGPQFIFQYYEEEERQRGNFPDRFSGHQFPNYSSELNVNALLLGDSALYLCASSLVGVYGPGELFFGEGSRLTVL.

This clonotype has just a few counts. This clone may be a read error of a much larger clone one base away. The chain employs TRBV5-1 and TRBJ2-6; no definite D call. Germline V CDR1 and CDR2: SGHRS, YFSETQ. The CDR3 has 17 amino acids. V was pared by 7 bases and J by 0 bases, with 17 bases between. CDR3 residues: CASGWQTVNSGANVLTF. In DNA form, the CDR3 reads TGCGCCAGCGGCTGGCAGACGGTAAACTCTGGGGCCAACGTCCTGACTTTC.

V usage is TRBV10-3 and J usage is TRBJ1-1; possibly TRBD1 for D (5 bases). Trimming left V 8 bases short and J 6 bases short, with 16 bases between. The CDR3 is 13 residues long. Germline V CDR1 and CDR2: ENHRY, SYGVKD. The CDR3 region has the DNA TGTGCCATCTCCCGGGACCTGGGGGCTGAAGCTTTCTTT. Translating it yields CAISRDLGAEAFF.

The V and J genes are TRBV7-9 and TRBJ2-2; TRBD2 matches at 7 bases. CDR3 size: 16 residues. V shed 5 bases, J shed 0 bases, and the junction held 6 bases outside the gene matches. Germline CDR1 and CDR2: SEHNR and FQNEAQ (reference sequence). The chain's CDR3 is CASSVPGGTNTGELFF. Written as DNA, the CDR3 is TGTGCCAGCAGCGTCCCGGGAGGTACGAACACCGGGGAGCTGTTTTTT.

This clonotype was seen ten or more times. The J gene is TRBJ2-5, the V gene TRBV4-2, with D possibly matching TRBD2 (5 bases). Per the germline V gene, CDR1 is LGHNA and CDR2 is YNFKEQ. CDR3 length: 15 amino acids. Deletions cut 4 bases from V and 3 bases from J, with 15 bases between. CDR3 protein: CASSRALNSEETQYF. The DNA for the CDR3 is TGTGCCAGCAGCCGAGCCCTCAATAGCGAAGAGACCCAGTACTTC.

The V and J genes are TRBV7-6 and TRBJ1-1, with D perhaps TRBD1 (5 bases). The CDR3 totals 14 residues. Trimming took 1 base from V and 4 from J, leaving 10 bases between them. Germline V gives CDR1 SGHVS, CDR2 FNYEAQ. CDR3 protein: CASSLVGESTEAFF. In DNA, the CDR3 is TGTGCCAGCAGCTTAGTAGGGGAGTCCACTGAAGCTTTCTTT.

The CDR3 loop reads CASSAGAGTGELFF. For the CDR3, the DNA is TGTGCCAGCAGTGCCGGGGCGGGCACCGGGGAGCTGTTTTTT. The V call is TRBV25-1, the J call TRBJ2-2; possibly TRBD1 or TRBD2 for D (5 bases each). Germline assignment: CDR1 MGHDK and CDR2 SYGVNS. The CDR3 has 14 residues. V gave up 4 bases and J gave up 4 bases, with 10 bases separating them.